These T cell receptor beta chains were read from a single sample in a study of shared clonotypes between healthy human individuals. The data were produced by immunoSEQ multiplex PCR, yet TCRdb's version contains in-frame clones alone and is incomplete. This sample has around 1.1 million clones; about 72% occur once, and the top ten carry 0.89%. Sample: memory CD4+ T cells from PBMCs. These receptors came from a young man in good health. Some clones in this sample may be carry-over from other donors' samples. The CDR3 runs from the conserved cysteine through the conserved F or W. The D gene is left open where the match is weak. A clone size is listed for some rows: how often the clone was seen (once, few, many), or a class if it is expanded.

j_call,v_call,clone_size,d_call,cdr3_aa,cdr3_nt
TRBJ2-1,TRBV9,NA,NA,CASSVAGSGSSYNEQFF,TGTGCCAGCAGCGTAGCAGGGTCCGGCAGCTCCTACAATGAGCAGTTCTTC
TRBJ1-2,TRBV7-9,NA,TRBD1,CASSLRTGEGGYTF,TGTGCCAGCAGCTTGCGGACAGGGGAAGGTGGCTACACCTTC
TRBJ2-7,TRBV5-1,NA,TRBD2,CASSLGLADSYEQYF,TGCGCCAGCAGCTTGGGACTAGCGGACTCCTACGAGCAGTACTTC
TRBJ2-1,TRBV27,NA,TRBD1,CASSSLPTGDVGNEQFF,TGTGCCAGCAGTTCACTCCCTACAGGGGACGTAGGGAATGAGCAGTTCTTC
TRBJ1-4,TRBV5-4,NA,NA,CASSLAGRNEKLFF,TGTGCCAGCAGCTTGGCGGGCCGGAATGAAAAACTGTTTTTT
TRBJ1-3,TRBV11-2,NA,NA,CASSLRQYSGNTIYF,TGTGCCAGCAGCCTAAGACAGTACTCTGGAAACACCATATATTTT
TRBJ1-1,TRBV5-1,few,NA,CASSSLSHTEAFF,TGCGCCAGCAGCTCCCTGTCCCACACTGAAGCTTTCTTT
TRBJ1-4,TRBV23-1,NA,NA,CASSFVGLRDEKLFF,TGCGCCAGCAGTTTCGTCGGACTACGTGATGAAAAACTGTTTTTT
TRBJ2-7,TRBV29-1,NA,NA,CSVVSGGDQQYF,TGCAGCGTTGTTTCCGGCGGAGACCAGCAGTACTTC
TRBJ2-5,TRBV6-5,NA,NA,CASSVGRPQETQYF,TGTGCCAGCAGTGTGGGGCGGCCCCAAGAGACCCAGTACTTC
TRBJ2-6,TRBV18,NA,NA,CASSPNRENVLTF,TGTGCCAGCTCACCCAACAGGGAGAACGTCCTGACTTTC
TRBJ2-2,TRBV7-3,NA,NA,CASSTQGLPNTGELFF,TGTGCCAGCAGCACCCAGGGATTACCGAACACCGGGGAGCTGTTTTTT
TRBJ2-7,TRBV2,NA,TRBD2,CASRRLAGALGEQYF,TGTGCCAGCAGACGACTAGCGGGAGCGTTGGGCGAGCAGTACTTC
TRBJ1-5,TRBV6-6,NA,TRBD1,CASSLGQGRHF,TGTGCCAGCAGTTTAGGACAGGGAAGGCATTTT
TRBJ1-4,TRBV5-1,NA,TRBD1,CASRGQPPGEKLFF,TGCGCCAGCAGGGGACAGCCTCCGGGTGAAAAACTGTTTTTT
TRBJ2-6,TRBV7-2,NA,NA,CASSAQISGANVLTF,TGTGCCAGCAGCGCGCAGATATCTGGGGCCAACGTCCTGACTTTC
TRBJ1-1,TRBV18,medium-sized,NA,CASSPGGTTFNTEAFF,TGTGCCAGCTCACCGGGAGGGACAACCTTTAACACTGAAGCTTTCTTT
TRBJ2-7,TRBV7-2,NA,NA,CASSYDSNSYEQYF,TGTGCCAGCAGCTACGACAGTAACTCCTACGAGCAGTACTTC
TRBJ2-7,TRBV2,few,TRBD1,CASSADRGYGYEQYF,TGTGCCAGCAGTGCAGACAGGGGATACGGCTACGAGCAGTACTTC
TRBJ1-1,TRBV28,NA,NA,CASSLGDRGRAFF,TGTGCCAGCAGTTTAGGCGATAGGGGAAGGGCTTTCTTT
TRBJ2-5,TRBV6-6,NA,NA,CASSYMGETQYF,TGTGCCAGCAGTTACATGGGGGAGACCCAGTACTTC
TRBJ2-1,TRBV11-3,many,NA,CASSPFEGPYNEQFF,TGTGCCAGCAGCCCCTTCGAAGGCCCCTACAATGAGCAGTTCTTC
TRBJ1-5,TRBV6-6,NA,NA,CATRPGQGQPQHF,TGTGCCACCCGTCCTGGGCAAGGGCAGCCCCAGCATTTT
TRBJ2-7,TRBV15,NA,NA,CATRGGASSSYEQYF,TGTGCCACCAGAGGGGGGGCATCCTCATCCTACGAGCAGTACTTC
TRBJ1-6,TRBV29-1,NA,NA,CSVGGSGAGSPLHF,TGCAGCGTTGGGGGGTCAGGGGCCGGTTCACCCCTCCACTTT
TRBJ2-1,TRBV2,NA,TRBD2,CASCPLAGAYNEQFF,TGTGCCAGCTGTCCGTTAGCGGGAGCCTACAATGAGCAGTTCTTC
TRBJ1-4,TRBV19,NA,TRBD1,CASSTGQGAKLFF,TGTGCCAGTAGTACCGGACAGGGGGCAAAACTGTTTTTT
TRBJ1-5,TRBV6-5,NA,NA,CASSRDRFNQPQHF,TGTGCCAGCAGTCGCGACAGGTTCAATCAGCCCCAGCATTTT
TRBJ2-3,TRBV7-9,NA,NA,CASSSALHKYF,TGTGCCAGCAGCTCCGCCCTTCACAAGTATTTT
TRBJ2-7,TRBV7-2,few,TRBD2,CASRQTSGTYEQYF,TGTGCCAGCAGACAGACTAGCGGAACATACGAGCAGTACTTC
TRBJ1-1,TRBV6-6,many,NA,CASSIGAVGTEAFF,TGTGCCAGCAGTATAGGGGCGGTTGGCACTGAAGCTTTCTTT
TRBJ2-1,TRBV5-6,NA,TRBD2,CASSLIWGGSYNEQFF,TGTGCCAGCAGCTTGATATGGGGGGGCTCCTACAATGAGCAGTTCTTC
TRBJ1-1,TRBV5-1,few,NA,CASSLSPGAMNTEAFF,TGCGCCAGCAGCTTGAGCCCAGGGGCTATGAACACTGAAGCTTTCTTT
TRBJ1-1,TRBV11-2,NA,NA,CASSYTVREAFF,TGTGCCAGCAGCTATACCGTGAGGGAAGCTTTCTTT
TRBJ2-3,TRBV4-2,once,NA,CASSRRPQGGEGSTDTQYF,TGTGCCAGCAGCCGAAGGCCGCAGGGCGGTGAGGGGAGCACAGATACGCAGTATTTT
TRBJ2-5,TRBV28,NA,NA,CASSLPGTQYF,TGTGCCAGCAGCCTACCGGGGACCCAGTACTTC
TRBJ1-1,TRBV6-6,many,NA,CASSYGTETEAFF,TGTGCCAGCAGTTACGGGACGGAGACTGAAGCTTTCTTT
TRBJ1-1,TRBV27,many,NA,CAGGSVAEAFF,TGCGCTGGGGGGAGTGTAGCTGAAGCTTTCTTT
TRBJ2-7,TRBV19,NA,NA,CASSRRLGYRPYEQYF,TGTGCCAGTAGCCGGAGACTCGGTTACAGACCCTACGAGCAGTACTTC
TRBJ2-5,TRBV27,NA,NA,CASAKTRTTLSLETQYF,TGTGCCAGCGCAAAGACCAGGACTACCCTATCACTTGAGACCCAGTACTTC
TRBJ2-1,TRBV4-1,once,TRBD1,CASSQDHAGGEQFF,TGCGCCAGCAGCCAAGATCACGCAGGGGGTGAGCAGTTCTTC
TRBJ1-5,TRBV6-5,NA,NA,CASRPGNWVNQPQHF,TGTGCCAGCCGACCAGGGAATTGGGTCAATCAGCCCCAGCATTTT
TRBJ2-1,TRBV10-3,NA,TRBD2,CAISASGNHNEQFF,TGTGCCATCTCTGCTAGCGGGAATCACAATGAGCAGTTCTTC